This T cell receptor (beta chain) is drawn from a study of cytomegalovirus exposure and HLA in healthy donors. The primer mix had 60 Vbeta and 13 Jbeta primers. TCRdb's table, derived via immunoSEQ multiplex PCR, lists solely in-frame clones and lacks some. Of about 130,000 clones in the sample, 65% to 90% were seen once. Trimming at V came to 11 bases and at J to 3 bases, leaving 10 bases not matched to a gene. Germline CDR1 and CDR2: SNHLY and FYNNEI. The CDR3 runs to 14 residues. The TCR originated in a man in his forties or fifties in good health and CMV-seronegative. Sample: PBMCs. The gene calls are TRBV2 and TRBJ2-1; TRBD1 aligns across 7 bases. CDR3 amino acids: CAAQGDTIYNEQFF. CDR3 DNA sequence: TGTGCCGCCCAGGGGGACACCATCTACAATGAGCAGTTCTTC.